Listed below are T cell receptor beta chains from one sample, sequenced in a study of human T cells and chemical hapten exposure. TCRdb re-called the RACE reads through MiXCR, storing one row per CDR3 protein. Of about 140,000 distinct CDR3 sequences listed, 12% are singletons. This specimen consisted of whole blood, obtained in connection with sensitization to the hapten diphenylcyclopropenone (DPC). The receptors were sampled from a woman between 45 and 65 years old with alopecia areata. Some clones in this sample may be carry-over from other donors' samples. The CDR3 runs from the conserved cysteine through the conserved F or W. Each record gives: J gene, clone size, D gene, V gene, CDR3 DNA, CDR3 protein. A D gene is named only where the DNA matches it firmly. The size entry is marked missing in some rows and otherwise reads once, few, many or a size class.

J: TRBJ1-5; size: .; D: TRBD1; V: TRBV6-2/TRBV6-3; DNA: TGTGCCAGCAGTTACGGGACAGCCAATCAGCCCCAGCATTTT; CDR3: CASSYGTANQPQHF
J: TRBJ2-1; size: few; D: TRBD2; V: TRBV20-1; DNA: TGCAGTGCTTCCAGCGGGGGTAATGAGCAGTTCTTC; CDR3: CSASSGGNEQFF
J: TRBJ2-7; size: few; D: .; V: TRBV19; DNA: TGTGCCAGTAGTATACATAGGACAGCCTACGAGCAGTACTTC; CDR3: CASSIHRTAYEQYF
J: TRBJ2-1; size: many; D: TRBD1; V: TRBV4-1; DNA: TGCGCCAGCAGCCAGGACAGGGATGGGTTCAATGAGCAGTTCTTC; CDR3: CASSQDRDGFNEQFF
J: TRBJ1-5; size: few; D: TRBD1; V: TRBV20-1; DNA: TGCAGTGCTGAGCCCGCCAGGGGGAGCAATCAGCCCCAGCATTTT; CDR3: CSAEPARGSNQPQHF
J: TRBJ2-3; size: few; D: TRBD2; V: TRBV6-5; DNA: TGTGCCAGCAGGCGTACTAGCGGGAGGTTAGATACGCAGTATTTT; CDR3: CASRRTSGRLDTQYF
J: TRBJ1-1; size: few; D: .; V: TRBV7-9; DNA: TGTGCCAGCAGCCCAACGGGGACACCCATGGGGGCTTTCTTT; CDR3: CASSPTGTPMGAFF
J: TRBJ2-3; size: few; D: TRBD1; V: TRBV29-1; DNA: TGCAGCGTTGAAATTCCCCAGGGGGACCTAGATACGCAGTATTTT; CDR3: CSVEIPQGDLDTQYF
J: TRBJ1-3; size: few; D: .; V: TRBV11-3; DNA: TGTGCCAGCAGCACTTTAAACTCAGCCCTCACTGGAAACACCATATATTTT; CDR3: CASSTLNSALTGNTIYF
J: TRBJ1-2; size: .; D: .; V: TRBV2; DNA: TGTGCCAGCAGTGGGACAGCTAACTATGGCTACACCTTC; CDR3: CASSGTANYGYTF
J: TRBJ1-1; size: .; D: .; V: TRBV29-1; DNA: TGCAGCTTTAGAGGCGACAACTTGAACACTGAAGCTTTCTTT; CDR3: CSFRGDNLNTEAFF
J: TRBJ2-2; size: few; D: .; V: TRBV19; DNA: TGTGCCAGTACCCAAGGACTCTCCCTCGCGAACACCGGGGAGCTGTTTTTT; CDR3: CASTQGLSLANTGELFF
J: TRBJ1-1; size: many; D: .; V: TRBV3-1; DNA: TGTGCCAGCAGCCCACTAAGGGAGAACACTGAAGCTTTCTTT; CDR3: CASSPLRENTEAFF
J: TRBJ1-6; size: many; D: TRBD1; V: TRBV18; DNA: TGTGCCAGCTCGCCCTCCCGACAGGGGCTTTCACCCCTCCACTTT; CDR3: CASSPSRQGLSPLHF
J: TRBJ2-2; size: .; D: .; V: TRBV24-1; DNA: TGTGCCACCATGGGGGTGGCCACCGGGGAGCTGTTTTTT; CDR3: CATMGVATGELFF
J: TRBJ2-1; size: .; D: .; V: TRBV24-1; DNA: TGTGCCACCAGTAAACCGGGACAAAATGAGCAGTTCTTC; CDR3: CATSKPGQNEQFF
J: TRBJ2-7; size: .; D: .; V: TRBV6-2/TRBV6-3; DNA: TGTGCCGTGGGCGGGAACTACGAGCAGTACTTC; CDR3: CAVGGNYEQYF
J: TRBJ1-1; size: .; D: TRBD1; V: TRBV10-2; DNA: TGCGCCACGCTAGGCGGGACAGCGAACACTGAAGCTTTCTTT; CDR3: CATLGGTANTEAFF
J: TRBJ2-5; size: many; D: .; V: TRBV20-1; DNA: TGCAGTCCCTTTCCGACGGGAGTTAAAGAGACCCAGTACTTC; CDR3: CSPFPTGVKETQYF
J: TRBJ2-5; size: .; D: TRBD2; V: TRBV7-9; DNA: TGTGCCAGCAGCTTAGGGGTAGCGGGAATGGAGACCCAGTACTTC; CDR3: CASSLGVAGMETQYF
J: TRBJ2-2; size: few; D: TRBD2; V: TRBV9; DNA: TGTGCCAGCGGGCCCCTAGCGGGCCATAACACCGGGGAGCTGTTTTTT; CDR3: CASGPLAGHNTGELFF
J: TRBJ2-7; size: many; D: .; V: TRBV7-2; DNA: TGTGCCAGCAGCTTAGCTTCCCGGGTCAACGAGCAGTACTTC; CDR3: CASSLASRVNEQYF
J: TRBJ2-2; size: few; D: TRBD2; V: TRBV6-5; DNA: TGTGCCAGCAGTTCGGCCCGACTAGCGGGAGTCGCCGGGGAGCTGTTTTTT; CDR3: CASSSARLAGVAGELFF
J: TRBJ2-1; size: few; D: .; V: TRBV7-6; DNA: TGTGCCAGCAGTCGAAAGCAGTTGGGTGAGCAGTTCTTC; CDR3: CASSRKQLGEQFF
J: TRBJ2-3; size: .; D: .; V: TRBV20-1; DNA: TGCAGTGCTAGAATAGGGAGTACTAGCACAGATACGCAGTATTTT; CDR3: CSARIGSTSTDTQYF
J: TRBJ2-3; size: many; D: .; V: TRBV18; DNA: TGTGCCAGCTCACCGCCCGGACGCACAGATACGCAGTATTTT; CDR3: CASSPPGRTDTQYF
J: TRBJ2-5; size: few; D: TRBD2; V: TRBV28; DNA: TGTGCCAGCATCCCCGGGAGGCGGGAGGCCGAACGGGCCCAGTACTTC; CDR3: CASIPGRREAERAQYF
J: TRBJ1-5; size: many; D: .; V: TRBV3-1; DNA: TGTGCCAGCAGCCAAGGCAGGCTGGGTCAGCCCCAGCATTTT; CDR3: CASSQGRLGQPQHF
J: TRBJ2-7; size: few; D: .; V: TRBV30; DNA: TGTGCCTGGAGTGCCAGGCACGAGCAGTACTTC; CDR3: CAWSARHEQYF
J: TRBJ1-6; size: few; D: .; V: TRBV7-9; DNA: TGTGCCAGCAGCCCCCGGCTGGGCTCCTATAATTCACCCCTCCACTTT; CDR3: CASSPRLGSYNSPLHF
J: TRBJ2-7; size: few; D: .; V: TRBV5-1; DNA: TGCGCCAGCAGGCCCCGAGACAGCGACTTTACATTACCCTACGAGCAGTACTTC; CDR3: CASRPRDSDFTLPYEQYF
J: TRBJ2-3; size: many; D: TRBD2; V: TRBV7-2; DNA: TGTGCCAGCAACTTGGGAAGGACTAGCGGGACTGGGGCAGATACGCAGTATTTT; CDR3: CASNLGRTSGTGADTQYF
J: TRBJ1-5; size: .; D: TRBD1; V: TRBV19; DNA: TGTGCCACCACGGTGTACGGGACAGGCGACAATCAGCCCCAGCATTTT; CDR3: CATTVYGTGDNQPQHF
J: TRBJ2-3; size: .; D: .; V: TRBV20-1; DNA: TGCAGTGCCCAGTTAAGGGGACGGACAACAGATACGCAGTATTTT; CDR3: CSAQLRGRTTDTQYF
J: TRBJ2-1; size: few; D: .; V: TRBV20-1; DNA: TGCAGTGCTAGTCGGCCCAGAAGCTCCTACAATGAGCAGTTCTTC; CDR3: CSASRPRSSYNEQFF
J: TRBJ1-2; size: .; D: .; V: TRBV27; DNA: TGTGCCAGTCGCCGCGGGGCTTACACCTTC; CDR3: CASRRGAYTF
J: TRBJ2-3; size: many; D: TRBD2; V: TRBV18; DNA: TGTGCCAGCTCACCAAGGACTAGCGCAGGCACAGATACGCAGTATTTT; CDR3: CASSPRTSAGTDTQYF
J: TRBJ2-7; size: few; D: TRBD2; V: TRBV11-2; DNA: TGTGCCAGCAGCTTAGACCCGGGACTAGCGGGCTACGAGCAGTACTTC; CDR3: CASSLDPGLAGYEQYF
J: TRBJ1-5; size: .; D: .; V: TRBV6-2/TRBV6-3; DNA: TGTGCCAGCCCGGGGGCAGCTCAGCATTTT; CDR3: CASPGAAQHF
J: TRBJ1-1; size: .; D: .; V: TRBV5-8; DNA: TGTGCCAGCAGCGAAGGACGTCCAGGGAACACTGAAGCTTTCTTT; CDR3: CASSEGRPGNTEAFF
J: TRBJ2-7; size: .; D: TRBD2; V: TRBV28; DNA: TGTGCCAGCAGTTCCCCGGGACTACCTTACGAGCAGTACTTC; CDR3: CASSSPGLPYEQYF